This TCR beta chain was recovered during a study of response to subunit inactivated influenza vaccine. Study-wide findings and caveats: It was the authors' suggestion that each seasonal influenza vaccination recruits few new T cells.

V lost 1 base, J lost 4 bases, and 7 bases stayed unmatched. The CDR3 covers 16 residues. CDR1 and CDR2 from the germline V gene are SGHTA and FQGNSA. This clonotype has just a few counts. Its target is unknown. TCRdb re-called the RT-PCR reads through MiXCR, storing one row per CDR3 protein. The repertoire includes approximately 730,000 distinct CDR3 sequences, 11% to 15% of them detected once, and approximately 7% sits in the top ten. This receptor was obtained from a man aged 50 to 59 who received an inactivated influenza vaccine. Specimen: PBMCs from blood, collected 14 days before vaccination. The chain carries TRBV7-2 and TRBJ2-3, with 8 bases aligning to TRBD2. Here the CDR3 DNA reads TGTGCCAGCAGCTTAGACCCTAGCGGGTCCCCAGATACGCAGTATTTT. Translating it yields CASSLDPSGSPDTQYF.